Below, 12 T cell receptor beta chains from the same sample are listed, as sequenced in a study of shared clonotypes between healthy human individuals. Some clones are missing from TCRdb's copy, which holds only in-frame ones; the method was immunoSEQ multiplex PCR. Among about 340,000 clones, less than 85% were seen once, and the ten largest hold more than 9%. Sample: memory CD4+ T cells sorted from blood. The subset was: CD45RA-negative fraction. All receptors come from a man aged 25-45 years in good health.

The V gene is TRBV6-1, the J gene TRBJ2-6; the D is unclear. This CDR3 has 14 amino acids. Germline CDR1 and CDR2: MNHNS and SASEGT. Trimming shortened V by 9 bases and J by 0 bases, and 9 bases separated the two germline ends. CDR3 DNA: TGTGCCAGTCGCTTCAGCTCTGGGGCCAACGTCCTGACTTTC. Translating gives CASRFSSGANVLTF.

The chain couples TRBV14 to TRBJ2-1; no clear D. The CDR3 is 12 amino acids. V lost 4 bases to trimming and J lost 8 bases, with 9 bases between them. CDR1 is SGHDN, CDR2 FVKESK, per germline. This chain's CDR3 is CASSPLGYEQFF. The CDR3 DNA reads TGTGCCAGCAGCCCTCTAGGCTATGAGCAGTTCTTC.

This clone showed up just a few times. CDR3 DNA: TGCGCCAGCAGCCAAGATCCCCGGACAGCAACTAATGAAAAACTGTTTTTT. Its translation: CASSQDPRTATNEKLFF. This chain joins TRBV4-3 and TRBJ1-4; maybe TRBD1 (6 bases). The germline V gene has CDR1 LGHNA and CDR2 YSLEER. CDR3 length equals 17 residues. The ends were cut back, 0 bases at V and 0 bases at J, with 11 bases in the middle.

The chain couples TRBV10-3 to TRBJ2-3, with 9 bases matching TRBD2. The V and J ends lost 4 bases and 1 base, in that order; junction bases with no gene match: 0. CDR3 length: 14 amino acids. Per the germline V gene, CDR1 is ENHRY and CDR2 is SYGVKD. The DNA for the CDR3 is TGTGCCATCAGTGGACTAGCGGGCACAGATACGCAGTATTTT. Its protein is CAISGLAGTDTQYF.

The V gene is TRBV19, the J gene TRBJ2-3, with unresolved D. The CDR3 runs to 16 residues. Between the trimmed V and J ends, which lost 2 bases and 0 bases, there was a span of 12 bases. Germline values: CDR1 LNHDA, CDR2 SQIVND (reference sequence). The CDR3 nucleotides read TGTGCCAGTAGTATAATTTTCGGCGGTAGCACAGATACGCAGTATTTT. This sequence encodes CASSIIFGGSTDTQYF.

Remarks on this clone: At one end the junction does not follow the germline gene, possibly because of a read error. The gene calls are TRBV29-1 and TRBJ2-1; TRBD2 agrees at 9 bases. This CDR3 comprises 14 residues. CDR1 and CDR2 (germline): SQVTM, ANQGSEA. The CDR3 here is CSVQETSGYNEQFF. The CDR3 DNA follows: TGCAGCGTTCAAGAGACTAGCGGTTACAATGAGCAGTTCTTC.

The V gene is TRBV6-5, the J gene TRBJ2-1; TRBD2 matches at 7 bases. This CDR3 has 14 amino acids. The V gene's germline CDR1 is MNHEY and CDR2 SVGAGI. Germline trimming cut 5 bases from V and 8 bases from J; bases unmatched to any gene: 9. The CDR3 is CASSRREPADEQFF. CDR3 bases: TGTGCCAGCAGTCGGCGGGAGCCCGCGGATGAGCAGTTCTTC.

To note about this clone: An end of the junction differs from the germline gene, which may be a read error. The V and J genes are TRBV2 and TRBJ2-1, with unresolved D. This CDR3 contains 11 residues. Germline CDR1 is SNHLY and CDR2 is FYNNEI. The CDR3 DNA reads TGTGCCAGCAGTACATACAGTGAGCAGTTCTTC. Translating gives CASSTYSEQFF.

The chain is built from TRBV5-5 and TRBJ2-1, with TRBD1 matching over 8 bases. J lost 2 bases, V lost 4 bases, and 8 bases had no gene match. The germline CDR1 and CDR2 sequences are SGHKS and YYEKEE (reference sequence). CDR3 size: 16 residues. The CDR3 is CASSRDPGQAYNEQFF. The CDR3 DNA reads as TGTGCCAGCAGCAGGGATCCGGGACAGGCCTACAATGAGCAGTTCTTC.

CDR3 sequence: CASSPGEGRTKNIQYF. The CDR3 nucleotides are TGTGCCAGCAGCCCCGGTGAGGGGCGCACCAAAAACATTCAGTACTTC. The chain is built from TRBV2 and TRBJ2-4, with D tentatively TRBD1 or TRBD2 (5 bases each). The CDR3 contains 16 residues. V gave up 6 bases and J gave up 2 bases, with 17 bases separating them. Per germline, CDR1 SNHLY and CDR2 FYNNEI.

The chain uses TRBV2 and TRBJ2-7, with 7 bases fitting TRBD1. The V gene end was trimmed by 10 bases and the J gene end by 2 bases; junction bases not matched to a gene: 8. The V gene's germline CDR1 is SNHLY and CDR2 FYNNEI. CDR3 size: 13 residues. The CDR3 sequence is CATASGTAYEQYF. In DNA form, the CDR3 reads TGTGCCACCGCCTCCGGGACAGCCTACGAGCAGTACTTC.

The rearrangement joins TRBV10-3 to TRBJ1-2; 9 bases map to TRBD1. The germline V gene encodes CDR1 ENHRY and CDR2 SYGVKD. CDR3 size: 13 residues. V lost 3 bases to trimming and J lost 6 bases; unmatched junction nucleotides: 2. Written as DNA, the CDR3 is TGTGCCATCAGTGAACAGGGGGCAGATGGCTACACCTTC. This translates into CAISEQGADGYTF.